This TCR beta chain stems from a study of post-analysis software for immune sequencing data. As concerns this clonotype: Antigen specificity is unknown.

Included in the TCR beta cDNA libraries were unique molecular identifiers. TCRdb re-derived calls from the PCR reads in MiXCR, one entry per CDR3 protein. The table has approximately 630,000 distinct CDR3 sequences, around 60% seen once. V trimming: 3 bases; J trimming: 8 bases; junction bases outside the gene matches: 10. Germline V gene lookup returns CDR1 SGHTA and CDR2 FQGNSA. This CDR3 comprises 16 residues. Study-wide findings and caveats: Patients showed TRBV5-6, TRBV5-1 and TRBV20-1 among four to six TRBV segments more frequent than in controls.

The specimen was blood. This sequence was found in a girl aged 2 to 10 with multiple sclerosis. J is TRBJ2-1 and V is TRBV7-2; 10 positions agree with TRBD2. DNA for the CDR3: TGTGCCAGCAGCTTGGGGTTTCTAGCGGGAGTTGATGAGCAGTTCTTC. This sequence encodes CASSLGFLAGVDEQFF.